The clone carrying this TCR beta chain was detected ten times or more. Sequencing libraries for TCR beta were prepared with iRepertoire HTBI primers and Arm-PCR of CDR3 regions. TCRdb independently ran MiXCR on the multiplex PCR reads; one entry per CDR3 protein. Seen here are roughly 560,000 distinct CDR3 sequences, around 12% observed once, and the top ten hold over 7%. The data are from a study of regulatory T cells in long-lasting Graves disease. Time point specified: newly diagnosed GD, antithyroid drugs for less than 3 months. PBMC-extracted RNA yielded the TCR library. These sequences were also reported in another study, on T cells in Graves' hyperthyroidism and ophthalmopathy.

The receptor's source is a woman between 25 and 40 years old with Graves disease. The sample consisted of peripheral blood mononuclear cells (PBMCs), taken at new diagnosis, from a patient treated with antithyroid drugs.

CDR3 residues: CASRREPVTGPLHF. The CDR3 nucleotides read TGTGCCAGTCGTCGGGAACCCGTGACGGGACCCCTCCACTTT. The chain combines TRBV19 with TRBJ1-6; no definite D call. This CDR3 contains 14 residues. Trimming stripped 8 bases from V and 12 bases from J, with 20 bases between. Germline-derived CDR1 and CDR2 are LNHDA and SQIVND (reference sequence).